This TCR beta chain was sequenced during a study of OX40 agonist ivuxolimab in advanced cancers. Study information: Hepatocellular carcinoma, melanoma, renal cell or head and neck cancer occurred in dose-escalation patients. Patients achieving partial responses numbered three: one hepatocellular carcinoma case and two cutaneous melanoma cases.

Study-level findings and limits: The expanded peripheral T cells' antigen specificity was not determined.

Blood sampling was done at baseline, cycle 4 day 1, and cycle 7 day 1. Data came from immunoSEQ multiplex PCR; TCRdb stores just in-frame clones and leaves some out. This table holds 45,000 to 55,000 clones, around 81% found once. Concerning this clone: The antigen remains undetermined.

This CDR3 is built from 15 residues. The ends were cut back, 5 bases at V and 7 bases at J, with 21 bases in the middle. Germline CDR1 and CDR2: SEHNR and FQNEAQ (reference sequence). The V and J genes are TRBV7-9 and TRBJ2-7; no definite D call. This TCR derives from an adult with an advanced solid tumor such as melanoma, head and neck, liver or kidney cancer. Sequences were derived from CD4+ or CD8+ T cells sorted from blood, sampled in a trial of the OX40 agonist ivuxolimab. DNA for the CDR3: TGTGCCAGCAGCCCCCAAAACGGTCTTTTATTGGAGCAGTACTTC. It specifies CASSPQNGLLLEQYF.